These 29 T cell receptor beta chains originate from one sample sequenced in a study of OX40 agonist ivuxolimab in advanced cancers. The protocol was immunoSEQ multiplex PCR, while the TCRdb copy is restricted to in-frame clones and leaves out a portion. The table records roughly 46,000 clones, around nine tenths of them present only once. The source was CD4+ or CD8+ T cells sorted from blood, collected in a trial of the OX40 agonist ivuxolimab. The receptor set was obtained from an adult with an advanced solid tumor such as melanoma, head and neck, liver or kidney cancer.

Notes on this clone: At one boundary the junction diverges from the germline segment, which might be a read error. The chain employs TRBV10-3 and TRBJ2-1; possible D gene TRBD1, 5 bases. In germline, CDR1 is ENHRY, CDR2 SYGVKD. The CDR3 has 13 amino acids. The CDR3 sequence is CTIRRVGYNEQFF. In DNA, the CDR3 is TGTACCATCCGCAGGGTAGGGTACAATGAGCAGTTCTTC.

The DNA of the CDR3 is TGTGCCAGCAAGACGGACAGGTTGGGAGAGCAGTACTTC. Translating gives CASKTDRLGEQYF. The V and J genes are TRBV2 and TRBJ2-7; 7 bases are shared with TRBD1. CDR3 size: 13 residues. Germline V CDR1 and CDR2: SNHLY, FYNNEI. V dropped 7 bases and J dropped 7; count of bases not matched to a gene: 10.

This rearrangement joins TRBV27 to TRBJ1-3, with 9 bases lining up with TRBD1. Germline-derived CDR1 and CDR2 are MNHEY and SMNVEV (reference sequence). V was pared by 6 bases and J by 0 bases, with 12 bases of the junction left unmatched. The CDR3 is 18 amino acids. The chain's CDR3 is CASSLFPTGGLSGNTIYF. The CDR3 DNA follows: TGTGCCAGCAGCTTGTTCCCTACAGGGGGCCTCTCTGGAAACACCATATATTTT.

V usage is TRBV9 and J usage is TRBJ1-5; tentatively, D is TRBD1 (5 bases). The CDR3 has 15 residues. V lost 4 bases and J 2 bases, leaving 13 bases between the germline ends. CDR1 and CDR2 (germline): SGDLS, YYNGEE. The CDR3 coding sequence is TGTGCCAGCAGCCGGGGCACTGGGGGCAATCAGCCCCAGCATTTT. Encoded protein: CASSRGTGGNQPQHF.

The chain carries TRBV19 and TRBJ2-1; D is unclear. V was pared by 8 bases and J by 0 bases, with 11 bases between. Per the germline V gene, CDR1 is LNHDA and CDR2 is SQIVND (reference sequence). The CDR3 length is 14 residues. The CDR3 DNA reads TGTGCCAGTTCCAGACTGAGCTCCTACAATGAGCAGTTCTTC. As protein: CASSRLSSYNEQFF.

CDR3 bases: TGTGCCAGCAGCCTAGGACAGGAGGTCAATCAGCCCCAGCATTTT. It is translated as CASSLGQEVNQPQHF. The gene calls are TRBV2 and TRBJ1-5, with 7 positions matching TRBD1. The CDR3 contains 15 residues. V was pared by 6 bases and J by 3 bases, with 8 bases of the junction left unmatched. Per germline, CDR1 SNHLY and CDR2 FYNNEI.

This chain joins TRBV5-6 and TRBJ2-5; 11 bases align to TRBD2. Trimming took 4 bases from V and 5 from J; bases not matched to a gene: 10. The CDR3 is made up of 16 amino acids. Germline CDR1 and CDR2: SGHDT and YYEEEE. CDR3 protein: CASSARRTSGSETQYF. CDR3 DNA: TGTGCCAGCAGCGCGCGAAGGACTAGCGGGTCCGAGACCCAGTACTTC.

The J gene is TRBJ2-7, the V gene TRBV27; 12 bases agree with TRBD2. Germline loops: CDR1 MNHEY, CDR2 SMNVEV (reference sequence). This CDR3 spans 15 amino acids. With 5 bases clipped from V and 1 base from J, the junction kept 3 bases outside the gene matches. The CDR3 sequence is CASSPLAGGSYEQYF. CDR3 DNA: TGTGCCAGCAGTCCGCTAGCGGGAGGGTCCTACGAGCAGTACTTC.

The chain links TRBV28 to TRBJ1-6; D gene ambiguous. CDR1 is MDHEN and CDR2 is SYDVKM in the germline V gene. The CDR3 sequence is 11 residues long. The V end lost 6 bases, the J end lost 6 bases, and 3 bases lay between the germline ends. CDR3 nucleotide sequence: TGTGCCAGCAGGTCTAATTCACCCCTCCACTTT. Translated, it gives CASRSNSPLHF.

CDR3 DNA sequence: TGTGCCAGCAGTTTAGACTTTAGGGGGCTCCTCTCTGGGGCCAACGTCCTGACTTTC. Encoded protein: CASSLDFRGLLSGANVLTF. The rearrangement links TRBV27 to TRBJ2-6; 7 bases fit TRBD1. V shed 2 bases and J 0 bases; nucleotides not matched to a gene: 10. Germline loops: CDR1 MNHEY, CDR2 SMNVEV (reference sequence). The CDR3 runs to 19 residues.

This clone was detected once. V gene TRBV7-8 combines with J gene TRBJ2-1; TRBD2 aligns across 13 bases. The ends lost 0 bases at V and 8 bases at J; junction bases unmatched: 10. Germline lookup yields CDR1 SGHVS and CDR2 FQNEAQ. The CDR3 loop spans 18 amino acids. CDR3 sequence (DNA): TGTGCCAGCAGCTTAGCCGGACTAGCGGGAGCGCAGCGCGATGAGCAGTTCTTC. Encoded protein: CASSLAGLAGAQRDEQFF. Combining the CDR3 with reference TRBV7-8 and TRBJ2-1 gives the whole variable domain GAGVSQSPRYKVAKRGQDVALRCDPISGHVSLFWYQQALGQGPEFLTYFQNEAQLDKSGLPSDRFFAERPEGSVSTLKIQRTQQEDSAVYLCASSLAGLAGAQRDEQFFGPGTRLTVL.

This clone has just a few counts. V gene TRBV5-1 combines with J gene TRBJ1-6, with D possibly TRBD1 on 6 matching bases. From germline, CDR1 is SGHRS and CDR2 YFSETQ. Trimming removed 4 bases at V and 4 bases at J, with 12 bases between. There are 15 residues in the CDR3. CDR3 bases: TGCGCCAGCAGCGACGGAGGGGGTTATAATTCACCCCTCCACTTT. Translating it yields CASSDGGGYNSPLHF.

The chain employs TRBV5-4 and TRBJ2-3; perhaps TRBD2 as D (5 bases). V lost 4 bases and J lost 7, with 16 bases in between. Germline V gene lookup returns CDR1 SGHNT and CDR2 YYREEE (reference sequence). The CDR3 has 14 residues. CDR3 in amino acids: CASSKDPGGNTQYF. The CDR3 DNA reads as TGTGCCAGCAGCAAGGACCCAGGAGGTAATACGCAGTATTTT.

DNA of the CDR3: TGCGCCAGCAGCTTGGGGGTAGGTGCGAACACTGAAGCTTTCTTT. Its translation is CASSLGVGANTEAFF. The chain recombines TRBV5-1 with TRBJ1-1; D remains ambiguous. Germline V gives CDR1 SGHRS, CDR2 YFSETQ. This CDR3 has 15 residues. Trimming left V 0 bases short and J 1 base short, with 10 bases between.

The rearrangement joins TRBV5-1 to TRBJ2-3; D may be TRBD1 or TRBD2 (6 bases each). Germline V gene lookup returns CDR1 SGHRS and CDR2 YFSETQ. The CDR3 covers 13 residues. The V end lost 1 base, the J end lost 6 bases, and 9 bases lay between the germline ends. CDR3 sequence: CASSLTGRDTQYF. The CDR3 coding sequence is TGCGCCAGCAGCTTGACAGGGAGGGATACGCAGTATTTT.

The CDR3 DNA reads TGTGCCAGTAGTCCACAGGAGACTAGCAATCAGCCCCAGCATTTT. It encodes CASSPQETSNQPQHF. The chain couples TRBV19 to TRBJ1-5, with TRBD1 as a possible D gene (5 bases). V lost 5 bases to trimming and J lost 0 bases, with 11 bases between them. The CDR3 is 15 residues long. Germline values: CDR1 LNHDA, CDR2 SQIVND (reference sequence).

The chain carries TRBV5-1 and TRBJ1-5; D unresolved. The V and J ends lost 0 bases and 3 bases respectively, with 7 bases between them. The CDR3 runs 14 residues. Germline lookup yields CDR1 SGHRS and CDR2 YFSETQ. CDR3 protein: CASSLGGVNQPQHF. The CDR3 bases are TGCGCCAGCAGCTTGGGCGGGGTCAATCAGCCCCAGCATTTT.

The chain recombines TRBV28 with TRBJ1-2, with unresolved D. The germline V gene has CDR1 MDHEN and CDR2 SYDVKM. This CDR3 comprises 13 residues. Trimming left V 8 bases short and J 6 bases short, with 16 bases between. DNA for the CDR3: TGTGCCAGCCGTTCCGACGCAGTTCATGGCTACACCTTC. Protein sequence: CASRSDAVHGYTF.

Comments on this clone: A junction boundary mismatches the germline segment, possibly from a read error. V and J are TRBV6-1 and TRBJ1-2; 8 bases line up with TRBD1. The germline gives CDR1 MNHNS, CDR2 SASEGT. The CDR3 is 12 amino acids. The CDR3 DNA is TGTGCCAGCAGTGAAGCCCCGGGACAGGTTTTCTTC. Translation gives CASSEAPGQVFF.

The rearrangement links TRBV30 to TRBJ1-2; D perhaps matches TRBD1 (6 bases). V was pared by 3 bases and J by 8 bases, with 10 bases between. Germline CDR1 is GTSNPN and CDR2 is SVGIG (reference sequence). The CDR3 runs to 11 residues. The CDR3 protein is CAWRQGNGYTF. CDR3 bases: TGTGCCTGGAGACAGGGTAACGGCTACACCTTC.

As DNA, the CDR3 is TGTGCCAGCAGCTTCCAGGGGAGAAACACTGAAGCTTTCTTT. As protein: CASSFQGRNTEAFF. The chain is built from TRBV11-2 and TRBJ1-1; tentatively, D is TRBD1 (6 bases). Per the germline V gene, CDR1 is SGHAT and CDR2 is FQNNGV. The CDR3 is 14 residues long. V lost 3 bases and J 2 bases, leaving 10 bases between the germline ends.

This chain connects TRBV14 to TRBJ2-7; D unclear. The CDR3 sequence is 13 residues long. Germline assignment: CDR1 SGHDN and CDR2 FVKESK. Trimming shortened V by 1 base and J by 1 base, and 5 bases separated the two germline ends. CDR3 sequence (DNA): TGTGCCAGCAGCCAAGGAGTTTCCTACGAGCAGTACTTC. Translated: CASSQGVSYEQYF. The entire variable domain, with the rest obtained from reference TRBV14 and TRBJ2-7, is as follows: EAGVTQFPSHSVIEKGQTVTLRCDPISGHDNLYWYRRVMGKEIKFLLHFVKESKQDESGMPNNRFLAERTGGTYSTLKVQPAELEDSGVYFCASSQGVSYEQYFGPGTRLTVT.

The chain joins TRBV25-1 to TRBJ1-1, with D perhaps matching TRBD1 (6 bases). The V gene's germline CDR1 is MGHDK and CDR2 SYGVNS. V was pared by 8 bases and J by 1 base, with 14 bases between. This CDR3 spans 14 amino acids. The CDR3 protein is CASRRTEKNTEAFF. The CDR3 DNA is TGTGCCAGCCGAAGGACAGAGAAGAACACTGAAGCTTTCTTT.

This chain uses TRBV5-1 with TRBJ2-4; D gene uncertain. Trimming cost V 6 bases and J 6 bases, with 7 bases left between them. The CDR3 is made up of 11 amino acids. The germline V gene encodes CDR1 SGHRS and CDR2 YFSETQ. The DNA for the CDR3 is TGCGCCAGCACCGATGGAAACATTCAGTACTTC. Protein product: CASTDGNIQYF.

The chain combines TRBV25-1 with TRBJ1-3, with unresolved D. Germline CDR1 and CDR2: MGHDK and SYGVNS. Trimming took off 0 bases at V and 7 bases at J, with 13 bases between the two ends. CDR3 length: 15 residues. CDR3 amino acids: CASSEYGGAVNTIYF. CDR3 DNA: TGTGCCAGCAGTGAATACGGCGGCGCGGTCAACACCATATATTTT.

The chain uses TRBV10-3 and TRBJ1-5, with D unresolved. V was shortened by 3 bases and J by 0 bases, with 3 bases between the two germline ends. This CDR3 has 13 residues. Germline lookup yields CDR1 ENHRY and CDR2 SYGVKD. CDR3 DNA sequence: TGTGCCATCAGTGACATTAGCAATCAGCCCCAGCATTTT. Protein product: CAISDISNQPQHF.

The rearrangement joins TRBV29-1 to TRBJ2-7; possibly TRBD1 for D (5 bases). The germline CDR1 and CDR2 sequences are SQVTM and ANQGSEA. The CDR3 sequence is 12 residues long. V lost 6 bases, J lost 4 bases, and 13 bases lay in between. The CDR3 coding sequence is TGCAGCGTCGCGAAGGACACTTACGAGCAGTACTTC. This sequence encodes CSVAKDTYEQYF.

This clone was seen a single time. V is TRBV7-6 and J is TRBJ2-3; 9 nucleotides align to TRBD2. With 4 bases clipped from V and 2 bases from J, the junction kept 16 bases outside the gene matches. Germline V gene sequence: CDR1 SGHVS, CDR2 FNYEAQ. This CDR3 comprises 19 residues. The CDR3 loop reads CASSSLRSGAGGSTDTQYF. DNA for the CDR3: TGTGCCAGCAGCTCGCTTAGGAGCGGAGCGGGAGGTTCCACAGATACGCAGTATTTT.

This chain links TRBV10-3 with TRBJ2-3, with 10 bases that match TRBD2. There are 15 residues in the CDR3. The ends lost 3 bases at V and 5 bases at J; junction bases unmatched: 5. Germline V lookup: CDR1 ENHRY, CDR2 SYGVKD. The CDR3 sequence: CAISERTSGKDTQYF. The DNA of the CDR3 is TGTGCCATCAGTGAAAGAACTAGCGGGAAAGATACGCAGTATTTT.